This TCR beta chain was recorded in a study of blood T cell repertoires in COVID-19. Seattle's enrolled individuals joined amid active infection and were then monitored longitudinally. V dropped 3 bases and J dropped 9; count of bases not matched to a gene: 9. Germline values: CDR1 SGDLS, CDR2 YYNGEE. This CDR3 has 15 amino acids. How the authors handled the data: It was from reference gene primer amplification that nucleated cell counts were estimated. The protocol was immunoSEQ multiplex PCR, while the TCRdb copy is restricted to in-frame clones and leaves out a portion. For V, J and clone size, that table is used; D and trimming come from the DNA. The sample carries around 260,000 clones, 75% to 95% recorded once.

The chain joins TRBV9 to TRBJ2-1; the match to TRBD2 covers 10 bases. Material: peripheral blood. The receptor's source is a person under 35 with COVID-19, enrolled during active disease. The CDR3 reads CASSGGTSEFGEQFF. The CDR3 coding sequence is TGTGCCAGCAGCGGGGGGACTAGCGAATTTGGTGAGCAGTTCTTC.